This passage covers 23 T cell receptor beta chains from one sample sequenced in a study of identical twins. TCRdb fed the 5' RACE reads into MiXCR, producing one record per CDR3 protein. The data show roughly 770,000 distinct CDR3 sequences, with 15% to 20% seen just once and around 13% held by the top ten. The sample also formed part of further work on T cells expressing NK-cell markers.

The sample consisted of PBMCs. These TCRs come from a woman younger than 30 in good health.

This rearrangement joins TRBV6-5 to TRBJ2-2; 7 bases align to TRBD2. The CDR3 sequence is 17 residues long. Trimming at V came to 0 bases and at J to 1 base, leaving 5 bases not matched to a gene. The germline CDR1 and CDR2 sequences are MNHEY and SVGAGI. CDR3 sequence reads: CASSYSTGTKNTGELFF. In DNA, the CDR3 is TGTGCCAGCAGTTACTCTACCGGGACTAAGAACACCGGGGAGCTGTTTTTT.

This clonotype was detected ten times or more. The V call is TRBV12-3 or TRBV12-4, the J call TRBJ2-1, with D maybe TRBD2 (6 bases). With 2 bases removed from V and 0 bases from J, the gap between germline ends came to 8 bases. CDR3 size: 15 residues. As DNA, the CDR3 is TGTGCCAGCAGTTTAATGGGGGGCTCCTACAATGAGCAGTTCTTC. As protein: CASSLMGGSYNEQFF.

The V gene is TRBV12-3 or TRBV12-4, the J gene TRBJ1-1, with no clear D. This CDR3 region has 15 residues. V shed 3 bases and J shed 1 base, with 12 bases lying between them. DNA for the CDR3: TGTGCCAGCAGTTTTCGCCAGGCCCAGAACACTGAAGCTTTCTTT. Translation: CASSFRQAQNTEAFF.

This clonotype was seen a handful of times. The CDR3 spells CAISEPSTTGISGANVLTF. CDR3 DNA: TGTGCCATCAGTGAACCCTCAACAACAGGGATCTCTGGGGCCAACGTCCTGACTTTC. J is TRBJ2-6 and V is TRBV10-3; TRBD1 is a possible D gene (6 bases). Germline values: CDR1 ENHRY, CDR2 SYGVKD. CDR3 length: 19 amino acids. The germline V and J ends were trimmed by 3 bases and 0 bases, with 18 bases remaining between them.

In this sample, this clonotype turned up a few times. CDR3 sequence: CSARDLRLAYLETQYF. For the CDR3, the DNA is TGCAGTGCTAGAGATCTGAGACTAGCGTACCTAGAGACCCAGTACTTC. This chain uses TRBV20-1 with TRBJ2-5, with 8 bases matching TRBD2. Germline assignment: CDR1 DFQATT and CDR2 SNEGSKA (reference sequence). V lost 0 bases and J lost 4; bases outside the gene matches: 10. CDR3 size: 16 residues.

The CDR3 DNA is TGTGCCAGCAGCACCGGACGGATTCTCCCCTACGAGCAGTACTTC. As protein: CASSTGRILPYEQYF. The V gene is TRBV5-5, the J gene TRBJ2-7; no reliable D call. With 4 bases removed from V and 2 bases from J, the gap between germline ends came to 16 bases. In germline, CDR1 is SGHKS, CDR2 YYEKEE (reference sequence). The CDR3 spans 15 residues.

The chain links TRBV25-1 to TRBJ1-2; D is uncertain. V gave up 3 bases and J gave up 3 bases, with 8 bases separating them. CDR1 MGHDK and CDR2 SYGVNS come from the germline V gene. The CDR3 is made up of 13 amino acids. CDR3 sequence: CASSDISYYGYTF. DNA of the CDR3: TGTGCCAGCAGTGATATAAGCTACTATGGCTACACCTTC.

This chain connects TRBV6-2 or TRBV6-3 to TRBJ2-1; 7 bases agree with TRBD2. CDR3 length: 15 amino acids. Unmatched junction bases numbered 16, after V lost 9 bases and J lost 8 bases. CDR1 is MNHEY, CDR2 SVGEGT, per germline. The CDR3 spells CASRMAGDSGYEQFF. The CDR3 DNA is TGTGCCAGTCGGATGGCGGGAGATAGTGGGTATGAGCAGTTCTTC.

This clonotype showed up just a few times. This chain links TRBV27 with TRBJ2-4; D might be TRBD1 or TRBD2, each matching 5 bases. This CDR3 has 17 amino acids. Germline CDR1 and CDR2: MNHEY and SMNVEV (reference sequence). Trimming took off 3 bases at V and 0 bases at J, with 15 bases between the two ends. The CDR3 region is CASSFRRAGTAKNIQYF. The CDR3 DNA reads TGTGCCAGCAGTTTCCGCCGGGCAGGGACAGCCAAAAACATTCAGTACTTC.

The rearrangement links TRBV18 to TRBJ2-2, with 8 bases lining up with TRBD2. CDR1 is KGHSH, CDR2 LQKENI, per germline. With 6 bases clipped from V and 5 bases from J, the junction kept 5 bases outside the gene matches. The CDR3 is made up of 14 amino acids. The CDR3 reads CASSTKRGTGELFF. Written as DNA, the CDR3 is TGTGCCAGCTCGACCAAGCGGGGGACCGGGGAGCTGTTTTTT.

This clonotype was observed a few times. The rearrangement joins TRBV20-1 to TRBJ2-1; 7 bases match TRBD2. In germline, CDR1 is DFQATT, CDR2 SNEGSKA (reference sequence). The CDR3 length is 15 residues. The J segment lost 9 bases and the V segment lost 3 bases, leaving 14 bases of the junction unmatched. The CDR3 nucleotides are TGCAGTGCTAGTCCTCGGGGAGGGGTCGTTAGTGAGCAGTTCTTC. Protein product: CSASPRGGVVSEQFF.

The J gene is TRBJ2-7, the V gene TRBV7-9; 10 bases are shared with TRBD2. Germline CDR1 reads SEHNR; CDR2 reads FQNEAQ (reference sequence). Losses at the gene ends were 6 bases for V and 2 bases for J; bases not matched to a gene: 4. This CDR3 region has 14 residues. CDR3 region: CASRSGTSAYEQYF. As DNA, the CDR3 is TGTGCCAGCAGGTCCGGGACTAGCGCCTACGAGCAGTACTTC.

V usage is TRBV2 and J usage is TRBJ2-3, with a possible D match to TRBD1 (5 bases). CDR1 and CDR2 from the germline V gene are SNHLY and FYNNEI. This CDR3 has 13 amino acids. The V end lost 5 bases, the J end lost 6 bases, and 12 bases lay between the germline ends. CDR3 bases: TGTGCCAGCAGTTACAGGCCTGGGGATACGCAGTATTTT. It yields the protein CASSYRPGDTQYF.

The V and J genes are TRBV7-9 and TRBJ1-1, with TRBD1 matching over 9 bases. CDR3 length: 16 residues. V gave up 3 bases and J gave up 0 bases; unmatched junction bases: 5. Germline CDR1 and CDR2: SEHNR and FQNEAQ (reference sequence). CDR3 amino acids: CASSFTGGPMNTEAFF. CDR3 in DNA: TGTGCCAGCAGCTTTACAGGGGGCCCAATGAACACTGAAGCTTTCTTT. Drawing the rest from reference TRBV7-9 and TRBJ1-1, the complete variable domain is DTGVSQNPRHKITKRGQNVTFRCDPISEHNRLYWYRQTLGQGPEFLTYFQNEAQLEKSRLLSDRFSAERPKGSFSTLEIQRTEQGDSAMYLCASSFTGGPMNTEAFFGQGTRLTVV.

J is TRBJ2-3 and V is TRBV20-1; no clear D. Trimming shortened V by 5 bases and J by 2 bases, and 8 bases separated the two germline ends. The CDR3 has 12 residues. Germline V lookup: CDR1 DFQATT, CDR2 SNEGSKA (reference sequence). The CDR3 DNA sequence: TGCAGTGCTCCACCCTACACAGATACGCAGTATTTT. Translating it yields CSAPPYTDTQYF.

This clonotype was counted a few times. CDR3 nucleotides: TGCGCCACCAGGGGGATAGGTGAAAAACTGTTTTTT. It translates to CATRGIGEKLFF. This chain links TRBV5-1 with TRBJ1-4, with 7 bases matching TRBD1. CDR1 and CDR2 (germline): SGHRS, YFSETQ. Trimming took 9 bases from V and 7 from J; bases not matched to a gene: 6. There are 12 residues in the CDR3.

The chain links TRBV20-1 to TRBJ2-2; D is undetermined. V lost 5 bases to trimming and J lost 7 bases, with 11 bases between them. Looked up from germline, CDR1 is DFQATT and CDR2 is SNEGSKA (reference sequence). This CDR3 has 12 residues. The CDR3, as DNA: TGCAGTGCTTCTCAGTGGGGCGGGGAGCTGTTTTTT. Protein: CSASQWGGELFF.

CDR3 nucleotide sequence: TGTGCCGGGGGACAGGGAATGAACACTGAAGCTTTCTTT. Translation gives CAGGQGMNTEAFF. The chain is built from TRBV2 and TRBJ1-1; 9 bases align to TRBD1. The CDR3 length is 13 residues. V lost 11 bases to trimming and J lost 0 bases; unmatched junction nucleotides: 4. CDR1 and CDR2 (germline): SNHLY, FYNNEI.

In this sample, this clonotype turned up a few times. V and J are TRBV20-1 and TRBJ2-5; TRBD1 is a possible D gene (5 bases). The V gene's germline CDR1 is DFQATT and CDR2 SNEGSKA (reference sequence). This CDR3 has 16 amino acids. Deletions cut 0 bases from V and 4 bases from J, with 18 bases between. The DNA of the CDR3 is TGCAGTGCTAGAGACCCTAAAGCGTCGCAGGGAGAGACCCAGTACTTC. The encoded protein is CSARDPKASQGETQYF.

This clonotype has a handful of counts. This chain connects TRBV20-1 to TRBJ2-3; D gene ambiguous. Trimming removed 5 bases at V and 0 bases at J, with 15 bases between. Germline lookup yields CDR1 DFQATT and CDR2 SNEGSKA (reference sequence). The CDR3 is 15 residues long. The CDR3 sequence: CSAGRPGTSTDTQYF. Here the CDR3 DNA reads TGCAGTGCTGGACGACCTGGCACCAGCACAGATACGCAGTATTTT.

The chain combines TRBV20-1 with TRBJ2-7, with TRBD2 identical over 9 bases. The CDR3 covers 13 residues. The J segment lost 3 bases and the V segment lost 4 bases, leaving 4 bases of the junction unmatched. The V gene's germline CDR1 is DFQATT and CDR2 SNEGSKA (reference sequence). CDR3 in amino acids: CSAKTSGNYEQYF. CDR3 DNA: TGCAGTGCTAAGACTAGCGGAAACTACGAGCAGTACTTC.

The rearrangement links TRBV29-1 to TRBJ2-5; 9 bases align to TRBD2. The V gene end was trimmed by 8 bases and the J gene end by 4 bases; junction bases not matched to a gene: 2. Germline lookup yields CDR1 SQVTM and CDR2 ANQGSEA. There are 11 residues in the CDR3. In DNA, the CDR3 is TGCAGCCCGCGGGAGGGAGAGACCCAGTACTTC. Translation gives CSPREGETQYF.

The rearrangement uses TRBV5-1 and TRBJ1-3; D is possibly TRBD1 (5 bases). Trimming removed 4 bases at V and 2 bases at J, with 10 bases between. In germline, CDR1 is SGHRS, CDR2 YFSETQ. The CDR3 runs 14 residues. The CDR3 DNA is TGCGCCAGCAGCGCAGACAGCCCTGGAAACACCATATATTTT. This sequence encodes CASSADSPGNTIYF.